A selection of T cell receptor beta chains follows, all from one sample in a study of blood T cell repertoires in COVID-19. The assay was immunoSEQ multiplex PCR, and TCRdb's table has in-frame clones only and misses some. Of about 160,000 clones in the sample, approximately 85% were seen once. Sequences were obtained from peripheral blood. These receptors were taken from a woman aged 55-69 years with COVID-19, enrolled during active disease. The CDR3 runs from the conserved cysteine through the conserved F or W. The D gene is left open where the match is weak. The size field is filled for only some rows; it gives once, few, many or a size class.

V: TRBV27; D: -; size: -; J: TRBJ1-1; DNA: TGTGCCAGCATGTCCGGGAACACTGAAGCTTTCTTT; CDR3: CASMSGNTEAFF
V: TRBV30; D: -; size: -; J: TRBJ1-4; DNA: TGTGCCTGGAGTCATCGGAATGAAAAACTGTTTTTT; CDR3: CAWSHRNEKLFF
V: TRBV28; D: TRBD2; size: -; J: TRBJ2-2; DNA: TGTGCCAGCAGCAAACTAGCGGGGGCGAACACCGGGGAGCTGTTTTTT; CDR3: CASSKLAGANTGELFF
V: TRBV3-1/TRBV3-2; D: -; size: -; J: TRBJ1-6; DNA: TGTGCCAGCAGCCAAGATCGGGGGGGGAGTTCACCCCTCCACTTT; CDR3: CASSQDRGGSSPLHF
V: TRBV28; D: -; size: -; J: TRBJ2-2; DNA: TGTGCCAGCAGTCTCCCCCAGGGGAGAGACAACACCGGGGAGCTGTTTTTT; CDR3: CASSLPQGRDNTGELFF
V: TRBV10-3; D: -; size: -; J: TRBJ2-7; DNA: TGTGCCATCAGTGAGTGGCCATACGAGCAGTACTTC; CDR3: CAISEWPYEQYF
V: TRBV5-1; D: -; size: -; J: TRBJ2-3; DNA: TGCGCCAGCAGCTTGAATCGGGTGGAGGCAGATACGCAGTATTTT; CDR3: CASSLNRVEADTQYF
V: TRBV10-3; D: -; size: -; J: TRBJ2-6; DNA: TGTGCCATCAGTGACCCGGTCCGGACAGCCTCTCTTGGGGCCAACGTCCTGACTTTC; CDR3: CAISDPVRTASLGANVLTF
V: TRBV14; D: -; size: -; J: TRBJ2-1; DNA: TGTGCCAGCAGCCAGGCGGAGTGGCAGTTCTTC; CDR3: CASSQAEWQFF
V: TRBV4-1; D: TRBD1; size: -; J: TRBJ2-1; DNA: TGCGCCAGCAGCCAAGGGGACAGTGCCATTCTTCTATACAATGAGCAGTTCTTC; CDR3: CASSQGDSAILLYNEQFF
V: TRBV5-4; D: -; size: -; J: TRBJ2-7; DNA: TGTGCCAGCAGCTCAGACCGGGGACTCGGCGAGCAGTACTTC; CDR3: CASSSDRGLGEQYF
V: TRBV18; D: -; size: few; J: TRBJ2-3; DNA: TGTGCCAGCTCACCAGAGGGCGCTAGCACAGATACGCAGTATTTT; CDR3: CASSPEGASTDTQYF
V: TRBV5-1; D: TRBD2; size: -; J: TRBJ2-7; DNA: TGCGCCAGCAGTAGCTTAGCGGGAGTTCTCTACGAGCAGTACTTC; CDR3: CASSSLAGVLYEQYF
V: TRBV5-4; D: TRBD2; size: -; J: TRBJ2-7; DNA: TGTGCCAGCAGCTTGGCCGGGAGGGACGAGCAGTACTTC; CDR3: CASSLAGRDEQYF
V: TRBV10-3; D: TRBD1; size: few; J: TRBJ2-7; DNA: TGTGCCATCAGTCCATCTATGGGACAGGGGGTAACCTACGAGCAGTACTTC; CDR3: CAISPSMGQGVTYEQYF
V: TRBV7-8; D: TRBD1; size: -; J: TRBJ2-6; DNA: TGTGCCAGCAGCTCAACCTTCCTCTCCGGGACAGGGGGCACTGGGGCCAACGTCCTGACTTTC; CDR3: CASSSTFLSGTGGTGANVLTF
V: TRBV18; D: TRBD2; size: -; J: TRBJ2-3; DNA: TGTGCCAGCTCACCAGTTCGGGGGGGCGGAGATACGCAGTATTTT; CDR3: CASSPVRGGGDTQYF
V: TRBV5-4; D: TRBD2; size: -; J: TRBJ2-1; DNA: TGTGCCAGCAGCTTTAAACTAGCGGCCAATGAGCAGTTCTTC; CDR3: CASSFKLAANEQFF